This T cell receptor (beta chain) is drawn from a study of blood T cells in healthy people across ages. This CDR3 is 15 amino acids long. A sample-barcoded 5' primer and a J-beta primer mix were used in a second PCR of about 6 to 12 cycles. The study obtained at least 3 million CDR3-containing paired-end reads from every sample. Using its own MiXCR run on the 5' RACE reads, TCRdb lists one record per CDR3 protein. Here the sample spans about 1.4 million distinct CDR3 sequences, approximately 59% being singletons. Isolation yielded PBMCs, at least 6.5 million per sample, in every case. This clonotype was seen only once.

The chain is built from TRBV21-1 and TRBJ2-7. TRBV21-1 counts as a pseudogene. The sample taken for sequencing was blood. The TCR was taken from a man aged 18-30 years in good health. The CDR3 DNA is TGTGCCAGCCTCAATCACACCCTAGAGCTCCACGAGCAGTACTTC. Translated, it gives CASLNHTLELHEQYF.